These T cell receptor beta chains were read from a single sample in a study of response to subunit inactivated influenza vaccine. TCRdb itself ran the RT-PCR reads through MiXCR, one entry per CDR3 protein. The profile shows about 830,000 distinct CDR3 sequences, approximately 17% of them singletons. This specimen consisted of PBMCs from blood, obtained 5 days after vaccination. The receptors derive from a man in his fifties or sixties who received an inactivated influenza vaccine. Both conserved end residues are trimmed from each CDR3.

TRBJ2-7 | TRBV20-1 | SASSSGGTYEQY
TRBJ2-7 | TRBV20-1 | SASQAGGTYEQY
TRBJ2-7 | TRBV20-1 | SATRLAGTYEQY
TRBJ2-1 | TRBV5-1 | ASSLDSKNNYNEQF
TRBJ2-1 | TRBV11-3 | ASSFGGHLLNEQF
TRBJ2-2 | TRBV5-1 | ASSLRARTGELF
TRBJ1-6 | TRBV7-2 | ASSFTGTASSPLH
TRBJ2-7 | TRBV29-1 | SVGEGANYEQY
TRBJ2-1 | TRBV20-1 | SARDRRTNNEQF
TRBJ1-3 | TRBV11-1 | ASSFGMTGPGNTIY
TRBJ2-1 | TRBV5-8 | ASSFRAPLTGGQF
TRBJ2-6 | TRBV4-2 | ASSQDSANRGRANVLT
. | TRBV11-2 | ASSRPNQRVAGGPTGTQH
TRBJ2-4 | TRBV2 | ASVGQGAAKNIQY
TRBJ2-5 | TRBV12-3/TRBV12-4 | ASSRTGKETQY
TRBJ1-5 | TRBV20-1 | SATAWDRGNQPQH
TRBJ2-3 | TRBV2 | ASTGLSSTDTQY
TRBJ1-6 | TRBV11-2 | ASSEGGGYNSPLH
TRBJ2-1 | TRBV4-3 | ASSQAVAGDSEQF
TRBJ1-6 | TRBV12-3/TRBV12-4 | ASSSNSPLH
TRBJ2-3 | TRBV20-1 | SVPTEAGGDTQY
TRBJ2-1 | TRBV5-1 | ASSLTGGNPGWDEQF
TRBJ2-7 | TRBV6-2/TRBV6-3 | ASSYDPGRPYEQY
TRBJ2-1 | TRBV28 | ASPAGWLAGRGDEQF
TRBJ2-7 | TRBV29-1 | SVRDRGVYEQY
TRBJ2-5 | TRBV25-1 | ASSEGGAQRRGQETQY
TRBJ1-1 | TRBV20-1 | SARRPTGYGAEAF
TRBJ2-1 | TRBV28 | ASRGTTQGRPFSEQF
TRBJ2-7 | TRBV9 | ASSVDSTGATYEQY
TRBJ2-5 | TRBV4-1 | ASSQGKGPGETQY
TRBJ2-3 | TRBV5-1 | ASSLTGLAGGSDTQY
TRBJ2-1 | TRBV10-3 | AITQGGGSYNEQF
TRBJ1-5 | TRBV19 | ASSMGGSSQPQH
TRBJ2-7 | TRBV15 | ATSRDTGGYEQY
TRBJ2-7 | TRBV28 | ASRGLAPTYEQY
TRBJ2-7 | TRBV7-2 | ASSLDRTRSLEQY
TRBJ1-5 | TRBV20-1 | SARGQYSNQPQH
TRBJ2-7 | TRBV6-5 | ASSSGTSGIYEQY
TRBJ2-5 | TRBV2 | ASGGLAGDVETQY
TRBJ2-7 | TRBV7-6 | ASSLAGQATYEQY
TRBJ1-5 | TRBV12-3/TRBV12-4 | ASSRRQGAPQPQH